Shown below are 18 T cell receptor beta chains from a single sample sequenced in a study of blood T cell repertoires in COVID-19. Produced via immunoSEQ multiplex PCR; TCRdb's table is partial and in-frame only. The sample contains fewer than 350,000 clones, just under 90% of which appear only once. The sequenced sample was PBMCs or T cells enriched from blood (not recorded which). All receptors come from a woman in her 30s with acute COVID-19.

This clone came up once. The V call is TRBV18, the J call TRBJ2-3, with D perhaps matching TRBD1 (6 bases). This CDR3 has 14 residues. The V end lost 2 bases, the J end lost 0 bases, and 6 bases lay between the germline ends. The germline V gene encodes CDR1 KGHSH and CDR2 LQKENI. CDR3 nucleotides: TGTGCCAGCTCACCAGGACAGAGCACAGATACGCAGTATTTT. The encoded protein is CASSPGQSTDTQYF.

This CDR3 reads CAIRLAGGDFNEQFF. DNA of the CDR3: TGTGCCATCAGATTAGCGGGTGGGGATTTTAATGAGCAGTTCTTC. The chain is built from TRBV10-3 and TRBJ2-1; 7 bases line up with TRBD2. There are 15 residues in the CDR3. The J segment lost 7 bases and the V segment lost 6 bases, leaving 12 bases of the junction unmatched. Germline V gene data show CDR1 as ENHRY and CDR2 as SYGVKD.

This chain joins TRBV7-2 and TRBJ2-3, with TRBD2 matching over 8 bases. This CDR3 is 14 amino acids long. Trimming at V came to 0 bases and at J to 4 bases, leaving 0 bases not matched to a gene. Germline CDR1 SGHTA, CDR2 FQGNSA. The CDR3 region is CASSLARGADTQYF. CDR3 in DNA: TGTGCCAGCAGCTTAGCGCGGGGGGCAGATACGCAGTATTTT.

The genes are TRBV7-9 and TRBJ1-3, with 7 bases lining up with TRBD1. The CDR3 has 17 residues. Per the germline V gene, CDR1 is SEHNR and CDR2 is FQNEAQ (reference sequence). V was pared by 2 bases and J by 4 bases, with 11 bases of the junction left unmatched. The CDR3 region is CASSLSSGGDLGNTIYF. The CDR3 DNA reads as TGTGCCAGCAGCTTAAGCTCAGGGGGAGATCTCGGAAACACCATATATTTT.

The chain has TRBV7-2 and TRBJ2-7; possibly TRBD2 for D (5 bases). The V and J ends lost 1 base and 4 bases respectively, with 11 bases between them. The V gene's germline CDR1 is SGHTA and CDR2 FQGNSA. The CDR3 has 14 residues. The CDR3 loop reads CASSLGDTGYEQYF. The CDR3 nucleotides read TGTGCCAGCAGCTTAGGGGATACGGGGTACGAGCAGTACTTC.

The V and J genes are TRBV11-2 and TRBJ2-3, with D unclear. The V end lost 5 bases, the J end lost 8 bases, and 17 bases lay between the germline ends. The length of the CDR3 is 14 residues. In germline, CDR1 is SGHAT, CDR2 FQNNGV. The CDR3 nucleotides are TGTGCCAGCAGCACCATACACCTTGGTGGTACGCAGTATTTT. This sequence encodes CASSTIHLGGTQYF.

The chain carries TRBV10-3 and TRBJ1-3, with a weak D call TRBD1 (5 bases). The length of the CDR3 is 13 residues. V was cut by 4 bases and J by 9 bases, with 13 bases left in between. Looked up from germline, CDR1 is ENHRY and CDR2 is SYGVKD. The CDR3 DNA reads TGTGCCATCAGTGCCTCCCAGGGAGGCACCATATATTTT. It encodes CAISASQGGTIYF.

The CDR3 nucleotides are TGTGCCAGCAGCTCCAACCTGGCGGGAAGGTACACCGGGGAGCTGTTTTTT. Its translation: CASSSNLAGRYTGELFF. The chain recombines TRBV11-3 with TRBJ2-2; D possibly corresponds to TRBD2 (6 bases). CDR3 length: 17 amino acids. V was pared by 4 bases and J by 3 bases, with 18 bases between. The germline V gene has CDR1 SGHNT and CDR2 YENEEA.

The chain uses TRBV19 and TRBJ1-2; 8 bases map to TRBD1. Per the germline V gene, CDR1 is LNHDA and CDR2 is SQIVND (reference sequence). V dropped 3 bases and J dropped 8; count of bases not matched to a gene: 2. This CDR3 region has 12 residues. The CDR3, as DNA: TGTGCCAGTAGTATCGGACAGGGCGGCTACACCTTC. This encodes CASSIGQGGYTF. Variable domain in full (rest from reference TRBV19 and TRBJ1-2): DGGITQSPKYLFRKEGQNVTLSCEQNLNHDAMYWYRQDPGQGLRLIYYSQIVNDFQKGDIAEGYSVSREKKESFPLTVTSAQKNPTAFYLCASSIGQGGYTFGSGTRLTVV.

This chain links TRBV2 with TRBJ1-3; D possibly corresponds to TRBD1 (5 bases). The CDR3 is made up of 15 amino acids. The V gene lost 2 bases and the J gene lost 2 bases, with 10 bases spanning the gap. The germline CDR1 and CDR2 sequences are SNHLY and FYNNEI. CDR3 nucleotide sequence: TGTGCCAGCAGTGAATGGCAGGGCACTGGAAACACCATATATTTT. This translates into CASSEWQGTGNTIYF.

This chain uses TRBV19 with TRBJ2-3; D is possibly TRBD1 (6 bases). The germline V and J ends were trimmed by 5 bases and 1 base, with 19 bases remaining between them. The CDR3 is 17 residues long. CDR1 and CDR2 from the germline V gene are LNHDA and SQIVND (reference sequence). The chain's CDR3 is CASSPTPTGHRTDTQYF. As DNA, the CDR3 is TGTGCCAGTAGTCCAACTCCCACAGGGCACCGCACAGATACGCAGTATTTT.

The gene calls are TRBV28 and TRBJ2-1; 8 nucleotides line up with TRBD1. Germline trimming cut 1 base from V and 4 bases from J; bases unmatched to any gene: 9. This CDR3 is built from 17 residues. Germline V gene data show CDR1 as MDHEN and CDR2 as SYDVKM. The CDR3 loop is CASSLLPPGQGYNEQFF. The CDR3 DNA reads TGTGCCAGCAGTTTATTACCCCCTGGACAGGGATACAATGAGCAGTTCTTC.

The chain recombines TRBV28 with TRBJ2-7; D might be TRBD1 (6 bases). The CDR3 loop spans 12 amino acids. V shed 8 bases and J shed 2 bases, with 10 bases lying between them. Germline CDR1 and CDR2: MDHEN and SYDVKM. The CDR3 bases are TGTGCCAGCGAAGGACAGACCTACGAGCAGTACTTC. Translating gives CASEGQTYEQYF.

The chain has TRBV7-9 and TRBJ2-3; 8 bases are shared with TRBD2. Trimming took 5 bases from V and 4 from J; bases not matched to a gene: 5. The CDR3 runs to 14 residues. From germline, CDR1 is SEHNR and CDR2 FQNEAQ (reference sequence). CDR3 sequence reads: CASSESGSPDTQYF. CDR3 coding DNA: TGTGCCAGCAGCGAAAGCGGGAGCCCAGATACGCAGTATTTT.

The chain links TRBV7-8 to TRBJ2-1; a weak D match, TRBD2 (5 bases). The CDR3 totals 15 residues. CDR1 is SGHVS, CDR2 FQNEAQ, per germline. V shed 5 bases and J shed 2 bases, with 13 bases lying between them. CDR3 sequence (DNA): TGTGCCAGCAGCCTGGAATGGAGGCCCTACAATGAGCAGTTCTTC. Protein: CASSLEWRPYNEQFF.

The V call is TRBV6-1, the J call TRBJ2-1; D may be TRBD1 (5 bases). V was pared by 2 bases and J by 5 bases, with 13 bases between. Looked up from germline, CDR1 is MNHNS and CDR2 is SASEGT. The CDR3 totals 15 residues. The CDR3, as DNA: TGTGCCAGCAGTGAACCACCAGGACATAACAATGAGCAGTTCTTC. Translated, it gives CASSEPPGHNNEQFF.

The chain combines TRBV6-1 with TRBJ2-1; 12 bases match TRBD2. V lost 2 bases and J lost 8; bases outside the gene matches: 4. CDR3 size: 15 residues. The germline V gene encodes CDR1 MNHNS and CDR2 SASEGT. The CDR3 nucleotides are TGTGCCAGCAGTGAACTAGCGGGAGGGCCCGATGAGCAGTTCTTC. Its protein is CASSELAGGPDEQFF.

The V call is TRBV27, the J call TRBJ2-2, with 9 bases fitting TRBD1. This CDR3 has 15 amino acids. Losses at the gene ends were 6 bases for V and 4 bases for J; bases not matched to a gene: 6. Germline V gives CDR1 MNHEY, CDR2 SMNVEV (reference sequence). The DNA of the CDR3 is TGTGCCAGCAGACCGGGACAGGGTCGCACCGGGGAGCTGTTTTTT. Translated: CASRPGQGRTGELFF.